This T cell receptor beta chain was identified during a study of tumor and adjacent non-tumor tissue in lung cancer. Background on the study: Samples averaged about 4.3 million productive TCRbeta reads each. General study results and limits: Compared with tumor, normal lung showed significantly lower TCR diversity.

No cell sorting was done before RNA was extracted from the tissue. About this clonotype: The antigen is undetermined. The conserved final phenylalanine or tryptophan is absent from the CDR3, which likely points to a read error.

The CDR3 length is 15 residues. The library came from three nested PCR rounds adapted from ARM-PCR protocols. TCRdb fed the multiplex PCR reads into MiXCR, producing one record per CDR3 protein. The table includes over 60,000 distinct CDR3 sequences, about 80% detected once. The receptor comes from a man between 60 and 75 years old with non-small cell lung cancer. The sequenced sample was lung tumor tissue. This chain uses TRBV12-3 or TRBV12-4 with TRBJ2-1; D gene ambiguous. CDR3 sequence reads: CASSFPQRDHNEQFI. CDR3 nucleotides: TGTGCGAGCAGTTTCCCTCAGCGTGACCACAATGAGCAGTTCATC.